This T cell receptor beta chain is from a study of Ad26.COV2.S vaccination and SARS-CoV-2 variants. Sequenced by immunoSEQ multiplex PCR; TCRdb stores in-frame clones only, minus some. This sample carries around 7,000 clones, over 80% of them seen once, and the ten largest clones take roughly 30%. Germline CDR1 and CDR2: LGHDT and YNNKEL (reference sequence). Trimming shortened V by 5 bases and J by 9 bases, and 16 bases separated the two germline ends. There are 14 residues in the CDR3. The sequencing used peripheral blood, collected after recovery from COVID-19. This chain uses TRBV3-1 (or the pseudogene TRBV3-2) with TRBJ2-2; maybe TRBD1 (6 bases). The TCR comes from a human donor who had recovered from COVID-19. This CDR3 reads CASSSRGQPRELFF. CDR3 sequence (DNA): TGTGCCAGCAGCTCAAGAGGACAGCCTCGGGAGCTGTTTTTT.